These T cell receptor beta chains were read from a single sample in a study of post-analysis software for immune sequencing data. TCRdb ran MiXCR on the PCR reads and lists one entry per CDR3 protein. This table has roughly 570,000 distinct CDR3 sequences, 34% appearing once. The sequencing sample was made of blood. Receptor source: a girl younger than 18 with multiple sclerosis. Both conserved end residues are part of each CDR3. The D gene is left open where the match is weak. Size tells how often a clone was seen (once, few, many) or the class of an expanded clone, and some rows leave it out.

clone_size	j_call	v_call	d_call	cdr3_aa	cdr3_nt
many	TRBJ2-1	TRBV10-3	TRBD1	CAISELGQGGALKQFF	TGTGCCATCAGTGAGCTGGGACAGGGTGGGGCCCTTAAGCAGTTCTTC
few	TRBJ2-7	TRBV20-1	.	CSAPTASYEQYF	TGCAGTGCTCCCACAGCCTCCTACGAGCAGTACTTC
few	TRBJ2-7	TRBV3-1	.	CASSQVDSEQYF	TGTGCCAGCAGCCAAGTGGACTCCGAGCAGTACTTC
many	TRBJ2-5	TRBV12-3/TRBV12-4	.	CASSFLGGLQETQYF	TGTGCCAGCAGTTTTTTGGGGGGGCTGCAAGAGACCCAGTACTTC
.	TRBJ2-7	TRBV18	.	CASSPLGRIYSYEQYF	TGTGCCAGCTCACCACTTGGGAGGATTTACTCCTACGAGCAGTACTTC
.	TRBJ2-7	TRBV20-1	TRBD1	CSARGQWSGEQYF	TGCAGTGCTAGGGGACAGTGGAGTGGGGAGCAGTACTTC
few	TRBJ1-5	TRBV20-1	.	CSAWTQYSNQPQHF	TGCAGTGCCTGGACACAATATAGCAATCAGCCCCAGCATTTT
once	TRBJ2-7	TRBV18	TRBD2	CASSPGRGGTYEQYF	TGTGCCAGCTCACCGGGGCGGGGGGGAACCTACGAGCAGTACTTC
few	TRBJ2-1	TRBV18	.	CASSPLEGYNEQFF	TGTGCCAGCTCACCACTTGAGGGTTACAATGAGCAGTTCTTC
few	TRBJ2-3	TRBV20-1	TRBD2	CSATGGANTQYF	TGCAGTGCTACGGGGGGGGCTAATACGCAGTATTTT
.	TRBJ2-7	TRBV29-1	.	CSVGEAAYEQYF	TGCAGCGTTGGTGAAGCAGCCTACGAGCAGTACTTC
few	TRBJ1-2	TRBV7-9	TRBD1	CASKDRTQTNYGYTF	TGTGCCAGCAAGGACAGGACGCAGACTAACTATGGCTACACCTTC